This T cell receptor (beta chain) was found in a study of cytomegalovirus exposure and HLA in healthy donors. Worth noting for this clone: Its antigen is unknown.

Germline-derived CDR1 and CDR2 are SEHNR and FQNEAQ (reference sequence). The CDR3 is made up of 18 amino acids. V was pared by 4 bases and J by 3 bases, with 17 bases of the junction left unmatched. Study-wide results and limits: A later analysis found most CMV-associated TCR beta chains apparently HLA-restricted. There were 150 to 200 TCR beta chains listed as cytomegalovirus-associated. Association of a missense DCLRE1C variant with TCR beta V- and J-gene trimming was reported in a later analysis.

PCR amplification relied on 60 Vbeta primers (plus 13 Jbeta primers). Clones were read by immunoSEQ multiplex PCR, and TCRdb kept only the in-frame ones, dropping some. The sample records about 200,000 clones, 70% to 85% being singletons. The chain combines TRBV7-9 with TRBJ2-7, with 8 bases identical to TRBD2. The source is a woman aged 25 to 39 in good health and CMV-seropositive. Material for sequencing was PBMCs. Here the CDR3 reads CASSYTSGHVVRGYEQYF. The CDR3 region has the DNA TGTGCCAGCAGCTACACTAGCGGCCATGTAGTCCGGGGCTACGAGCAGTACTTC.